The clone carrying this T cell receptor (beta chain) was seen repeatedly, ten times or more. Different DNA sequences within this sample yield the same CDR3. Original processing methods: The distant-metastasis classifier for papillary thyroid cancer was built from CDR3 differences across clinicopathological groups. TCRdb reanalyzed the PCR reads via MiXCR. In this record, the V and J calls reflect TCRdb's handling and not the investigators' own analysis. The sample lists more than 20,000 clones, about 30% occurring once. V lost 0 bases, J lost 0 bases, and 6 bases lay in between. The CDR3 runs to 15 residues. Germline-derived CDR1 and CDR2 are LNHNV and YYDKDF (reference sequence). The sample comes from a study of metastatic and nonmetastatic thyroid tumors. Treatment of any kind had been given to no patient before thyroid surgery.

The receptor was derived from a female donor with papillary thyroid cancer or a benign thyroid nodule (not recorded which). Some clones in this sample may be carry-over from other donors' samples. Sequencing was done on a sample of tumor tissue. The chain carries TRBV15 and TRBJ1-3; no clear D gene. CDR3 loop: CATSREGFSGNTIYF. The CDR3, as DNA: TGTGCCACCAGCAGAGAGGGGTTCTCTGGAAACACCATATATTTT.